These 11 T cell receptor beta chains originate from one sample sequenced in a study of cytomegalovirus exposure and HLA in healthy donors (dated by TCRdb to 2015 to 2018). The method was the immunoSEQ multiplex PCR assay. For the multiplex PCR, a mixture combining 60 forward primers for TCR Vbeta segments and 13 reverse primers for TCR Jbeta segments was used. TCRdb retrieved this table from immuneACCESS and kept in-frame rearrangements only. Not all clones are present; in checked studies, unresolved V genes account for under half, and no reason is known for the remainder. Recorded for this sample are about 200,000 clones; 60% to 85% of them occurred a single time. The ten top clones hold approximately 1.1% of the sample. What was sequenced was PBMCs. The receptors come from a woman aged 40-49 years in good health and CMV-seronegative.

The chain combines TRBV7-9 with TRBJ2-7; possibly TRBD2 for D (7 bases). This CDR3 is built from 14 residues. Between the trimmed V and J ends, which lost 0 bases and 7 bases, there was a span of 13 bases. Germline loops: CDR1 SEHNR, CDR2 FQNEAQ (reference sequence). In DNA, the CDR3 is TGTGCCAGCAGCTTAGCGGGGGGGGCGGGGGAGCAGTACTTC. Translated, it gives CASSLAGGAGEQYF. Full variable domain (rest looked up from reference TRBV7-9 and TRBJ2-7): DTGVSQNPRHKITKRGQNVTFRCDPISEHNRLYWYRQTLGQGPEFLTYFQNEAQLEKSRLLSDRFSAERPKGSFSTLEIQRTEQGDSAMYLCASSLAGGAGEQYFGPGTRLTVT.

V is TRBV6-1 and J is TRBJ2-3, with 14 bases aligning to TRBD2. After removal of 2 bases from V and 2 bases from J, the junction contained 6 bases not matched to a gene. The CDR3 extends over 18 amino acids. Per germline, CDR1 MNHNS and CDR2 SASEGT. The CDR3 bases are TGTGCCAGCAGTGAATTGGGGACTAGCGGGAGTTTCACAGATACGCAGTATTTT. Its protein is CASSELGTSGSFTDTQYF.

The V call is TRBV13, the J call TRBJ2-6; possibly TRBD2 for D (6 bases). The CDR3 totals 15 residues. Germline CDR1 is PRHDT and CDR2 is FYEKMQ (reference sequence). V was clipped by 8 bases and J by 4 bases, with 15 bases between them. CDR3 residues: CASEEGLSGANVLTF. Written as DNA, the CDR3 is TGTGCCAGCGAGGAGGGCCTCTCAGGGGCCAACGTCCTGACTTTC.

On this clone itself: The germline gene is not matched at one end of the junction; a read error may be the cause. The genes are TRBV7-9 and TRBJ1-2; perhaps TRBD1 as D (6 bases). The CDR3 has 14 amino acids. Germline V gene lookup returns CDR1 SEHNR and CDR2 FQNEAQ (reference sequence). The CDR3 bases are TGTTCCAGCAGCCTCGGGACATTTAACTATGGCTACACCTTC. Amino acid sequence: CSSSLGTFNYGYTF.

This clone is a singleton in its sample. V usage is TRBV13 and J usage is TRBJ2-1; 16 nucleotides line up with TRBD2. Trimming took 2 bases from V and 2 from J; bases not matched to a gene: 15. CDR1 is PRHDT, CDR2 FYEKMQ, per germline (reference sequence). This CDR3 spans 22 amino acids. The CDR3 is CASSLLKFSGTSGRATYNEQFF. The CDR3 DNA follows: TGTGCCAGCAGCTTATTAAAGTTTTCCGGGACTAGCGGGAGGGCAACCTACAATGAGCAGTTCTTC. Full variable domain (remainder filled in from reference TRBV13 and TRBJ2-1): AAGVIQSPRHLIKEKRETATLKCYPIPRHDTVYWYQQGPGQDPQFLISFYEKMQSDKGSIPDRFSAQQFSDYHSELNMSSLELGDSALYFCASSLLKFSGTSGRATYNEQFFGPGTRLTVL.

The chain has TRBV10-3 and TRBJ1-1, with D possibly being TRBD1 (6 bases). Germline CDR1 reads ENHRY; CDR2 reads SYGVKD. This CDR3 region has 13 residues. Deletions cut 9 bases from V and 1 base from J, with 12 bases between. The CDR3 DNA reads TGTGCCATTCAGGGGACGGCGAACACTGAAGCTTTCTTT. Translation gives CAIQGTANTEAFF.

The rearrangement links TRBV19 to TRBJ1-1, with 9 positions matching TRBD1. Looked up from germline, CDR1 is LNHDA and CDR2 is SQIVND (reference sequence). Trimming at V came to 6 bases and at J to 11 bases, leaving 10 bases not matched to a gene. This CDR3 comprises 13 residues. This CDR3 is CASSPGQGRKAFF. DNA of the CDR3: TGTGCCAGTAGCCCCGGACAGGGGAGAAAGGCTTTCTTT.

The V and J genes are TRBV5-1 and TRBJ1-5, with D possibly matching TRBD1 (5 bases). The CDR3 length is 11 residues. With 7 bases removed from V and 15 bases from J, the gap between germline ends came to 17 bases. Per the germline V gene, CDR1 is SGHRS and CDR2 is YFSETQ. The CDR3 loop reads CASRDGGMWHF. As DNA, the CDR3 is TGCGCCAGCCGGGACGGGGGAATGTGGCATTTT.

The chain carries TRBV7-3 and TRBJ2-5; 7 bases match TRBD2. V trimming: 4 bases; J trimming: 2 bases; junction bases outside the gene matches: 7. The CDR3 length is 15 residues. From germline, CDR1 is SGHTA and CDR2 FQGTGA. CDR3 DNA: TGTGCCAGCAGCTCTGTTGCGGGAGTGCAAGAGACCCAGTACTTC. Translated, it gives CASSSVAGVQETQYF.

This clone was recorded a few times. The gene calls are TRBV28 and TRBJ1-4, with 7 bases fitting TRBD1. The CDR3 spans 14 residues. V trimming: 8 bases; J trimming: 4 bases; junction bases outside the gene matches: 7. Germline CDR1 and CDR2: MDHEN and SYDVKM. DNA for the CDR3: TGTGCCAGCCAAGACAGGGTCGGTAATGAAAAACTGTTTTTT. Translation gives CASQDRVGNEKLFF.

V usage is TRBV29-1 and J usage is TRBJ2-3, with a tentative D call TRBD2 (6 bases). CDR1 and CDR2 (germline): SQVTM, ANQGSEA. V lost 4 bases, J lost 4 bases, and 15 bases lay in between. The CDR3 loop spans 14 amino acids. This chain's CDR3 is CSVVNGGIPDTQYF. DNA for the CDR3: TGCAGCGTTGTAAATGGCGGGATCCCAGATACGCAGTATTTT.